This TCR beta chain is from a study of blood T cells in healthy people across ages. General study points: While age rose, TCR beta diversity per million T cells dropped in a roughly linear way. Compared with aged donors, long-lived donors showed fewer expanded clones, suggesting selection. Researchers judged that diversity estimates from one million T cells fell short of true values.

This clonotype was seen a few times. Its antigen is not known. The CDR3 is 14 amino acids. V lost 0 bases and J 1 base, leaving 9 bases between the germline ends. CDR1 is SQVTM, CDR2 ANQGSEA, per germline. The second PCR ran about 6 to 12 cycles with a sample-barcoded 5' primer and J-beta primers. Each sample provided no less than 2.5 million CDR3-containing paired-end reads. Each CDR3 protein gets one entry after TCRdb re-called the 5' RACE reads with MiXCR. This sample carries 1.5 million to 2 million distinct CDR3 sequences, 30% to 40% of them seen once, and the ten largest clones take roughly 24%. The genes are TRBV29-1 and TRBJ1-1; perhaps TRBD1 as D (5 bases). This clonotype was obtained from a human donor in good health. Sequencing was performed on blood. The CDR3 protein is CSVEEGAGNTEAFF. CDR3 coding DNA: TGCAGCGTTGAAGAAGGGGCAGGGAACACTGAAGCTTTCTTT.